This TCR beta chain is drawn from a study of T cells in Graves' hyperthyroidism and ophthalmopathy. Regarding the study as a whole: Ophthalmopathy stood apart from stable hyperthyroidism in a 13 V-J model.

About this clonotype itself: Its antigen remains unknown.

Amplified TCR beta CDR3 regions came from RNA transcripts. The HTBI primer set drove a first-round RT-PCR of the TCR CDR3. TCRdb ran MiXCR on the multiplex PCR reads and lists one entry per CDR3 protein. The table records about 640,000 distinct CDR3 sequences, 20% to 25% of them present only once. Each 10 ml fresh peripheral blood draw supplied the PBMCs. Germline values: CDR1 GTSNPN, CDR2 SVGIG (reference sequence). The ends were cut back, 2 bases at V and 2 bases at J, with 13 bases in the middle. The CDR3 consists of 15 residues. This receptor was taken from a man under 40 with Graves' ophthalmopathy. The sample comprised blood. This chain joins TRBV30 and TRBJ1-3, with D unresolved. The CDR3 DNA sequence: TGTGCCTGGAGTATAGGAAGGAAGGCTGGAAACACCATATATTTT. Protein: CAWSIGRKAGNTIYF.